The T cell receptor beta chain under discussion was sequenced for a study of shared clonotypes between healthy human individuals. Across the study: Donors, aged 18 to 49, were two women and three men. Study conclusions and caveats: Naive subsets typically showed greater estimated richness than memory subsets.

Note on this clone: Antigen specificity is unknown.

The naive CD8 subset, CD45RO-negative cells positively selected for CCR7, excluded terminally differentiated effector memory CD45RA+ cells. Measured with immunoSEQ multiplex PCR; TCRdb has only the in-frame clones, and not every one. The table records nearly 2 million clones, approximately 94% of them present only once. The sample taken for sequencing was naive CD8+ T cells sorted from blood. The receptor was derived from a man younger than 35 in good health.

The CDR3 sequence is CASSQAREDLNTEAFF. CDR3 nucleotides: TGTGCCAGCAGCCAAGCGAGAGAGGACCTGAACACTGAAGCTTTCTTT. The rearrangement links TRBV4-2 to TRBJ1-1; D remains ambiguous. This CDR3 is built from 16 residues. CDR1 and CDR2 from the germline V gene are LGHNA and YNFKEQ. The germline V and J ends were trimmed by 1 base and 0 bases, with 12 bases remaining between them.